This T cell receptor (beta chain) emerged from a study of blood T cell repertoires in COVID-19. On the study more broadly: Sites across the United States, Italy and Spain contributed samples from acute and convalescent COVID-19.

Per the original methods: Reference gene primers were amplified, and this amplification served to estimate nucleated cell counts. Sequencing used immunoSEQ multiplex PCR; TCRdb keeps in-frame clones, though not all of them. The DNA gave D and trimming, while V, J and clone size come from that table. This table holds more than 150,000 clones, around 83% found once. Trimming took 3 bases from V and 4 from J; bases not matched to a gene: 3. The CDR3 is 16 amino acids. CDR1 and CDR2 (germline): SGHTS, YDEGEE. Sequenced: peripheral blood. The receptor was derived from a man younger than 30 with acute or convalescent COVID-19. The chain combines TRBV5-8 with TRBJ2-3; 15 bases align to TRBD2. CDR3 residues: CASSWTSGGVSDTQYF. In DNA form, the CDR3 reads TGTGCCAGCAGCTGGACTAGCGGGGGGGTCTCAGATACGCAGTATTTT.